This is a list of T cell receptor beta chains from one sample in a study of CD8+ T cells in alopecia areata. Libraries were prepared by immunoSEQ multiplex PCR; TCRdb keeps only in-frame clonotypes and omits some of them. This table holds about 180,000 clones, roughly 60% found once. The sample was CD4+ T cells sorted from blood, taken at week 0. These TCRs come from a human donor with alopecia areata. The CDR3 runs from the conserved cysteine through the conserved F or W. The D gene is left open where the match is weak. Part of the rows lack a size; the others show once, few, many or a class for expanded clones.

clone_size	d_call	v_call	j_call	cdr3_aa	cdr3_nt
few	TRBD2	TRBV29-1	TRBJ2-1	CSVRRASGYNEQFF	TGCAGCGTCCGCAGGGCTAGCGGATACAATGAGCAGTTCTTC
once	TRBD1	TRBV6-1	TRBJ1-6	CASSEETGDLYNSPLHF	TGTGCCAGCAGTGAGGAGACAGGGGACCTCTATAATTCACCCCTCCACTTT
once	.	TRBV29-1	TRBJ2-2	CSVDNINTGELFF	TGCAGCGTTGATAACATAAACACCGGGGAGCTGTTTTTT
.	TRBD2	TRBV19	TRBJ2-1	CASKVGAGDYNEQFF	TGTGCCAGTAAGGTCGGAGCGGGGGATTACAATGAGCAGTTCTTC
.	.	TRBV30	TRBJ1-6	CAWSVWGVLNSPLHF	TGTGCCTGGAGTGTTTGGGGAGTGTTGAATTCACCCCTCCACTTT
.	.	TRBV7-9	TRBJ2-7	CASRSPVGSEQYF	TGTGCCAGCAGATCTCCGGTGGGGTCCGAGCAGTACTTC
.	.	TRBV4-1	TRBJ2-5	CASSQDVGGLQETQYF	TGCGCCAGCAGCCAAGATGTTGGGGGACTGCAAGAGACCCAGTACTTC
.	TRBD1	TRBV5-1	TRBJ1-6	CASSLAQGAQNSPLHF	TGCGCCAGCAGCTTGGCCCAGGGGGCGCAGAATTCACCCCTCCACTTT
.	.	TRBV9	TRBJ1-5	CASSAQGDQPQHF	TGTGCCAGCAGCGCCCAGGGTGATCAGCCCCAGCATTTT
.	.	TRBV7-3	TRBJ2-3	CASSSSRLDTQYF	TGTGCCAGCAGCTCATCCCGCCTGGATACGCAGTATTTT
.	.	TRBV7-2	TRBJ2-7	CASSLGRGAYEQYF	TGTGCCAGCAGCTTAGGTAGGGGAGCCTACGAGCAGTACTTC
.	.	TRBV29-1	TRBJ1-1	CSVVGMVEAFF	TGCAGCGTTGTCGGTATGGTAGAAGCTTTCTTT
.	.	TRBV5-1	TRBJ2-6	CASSLTGRTVGANVLTF	TGCGCCAGCAGCTTGACAGGGAGAACGGTCGGGGCCAACGTCCTGACTTTC
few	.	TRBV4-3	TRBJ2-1	CASSQVDLGIRYNEQFF	TGCGCCAGCAGCCAAGTGGACTTGGGGATCAGGTACAATGAGCAGTTCTTC
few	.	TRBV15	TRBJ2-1	CATSEELAGQYNEQFF	TGTGCCACCAGCGAAGAACTAGCCGGGCAGTACAATGAGCAGTTCTTC
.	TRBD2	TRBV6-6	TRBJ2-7	CASSPGLAGGSEQYF	TGTGCCAGCAGTCCCGGACTAGCGGGGGGGAGTGAGCAGTACTTC
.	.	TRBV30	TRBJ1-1	CAWSVRRNTEAFF	TGTGCCTGGAGTGTAAGACGGAACACTGAAGCTTTCTTT
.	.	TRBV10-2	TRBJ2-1	CATRRGGDNEQFF	TGCGCCACCCGGAGGGGCGGAGACAATGAGCAGTTCTTC
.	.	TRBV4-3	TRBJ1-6	CASSRGAHSPLHF	TGCGCCAGCAGCCGTGGGGCACATTCACCCCTCCACTTT
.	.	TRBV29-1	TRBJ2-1	CSVEAMFEQFF	TGCAGCGTGGAGGCGATGTTTGAGCAGTTCTTC
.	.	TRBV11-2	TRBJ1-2	CASSFGTDGYTF	TGTGCCAGCAGCTTCGGAACAGATGGCTACACCTTC
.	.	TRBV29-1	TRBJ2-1	CSVRRPSSYNEQFF	TGCAGCGTTCGTCGGCCTAGCTCCTACAATGAGCAGTTCTTC
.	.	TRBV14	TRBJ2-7	CASSQDLSDEQYF	TGTGCCAGCAGCCAAGATTTGAGTGACGAGCAGTACTTC
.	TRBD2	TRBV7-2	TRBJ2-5	CASSFQRLAGRETQYF	TGTGCCAGCAGCTTCCAAAGACTAGCGGGGAGAGAGACCCAGTACTTC
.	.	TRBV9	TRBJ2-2	CASSVDPGRGSSGELFF	TGTGCCAGCAGCGTGGACCCGGGACGGGGGAGTAGCGGGGAGCTGTTTTTT
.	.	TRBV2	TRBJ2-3	CASSDPLTDTQYF	TGTGCCAGCAGTGATCCGCTGACAGATACGCAGTATTTT
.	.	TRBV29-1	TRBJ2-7	CSVLGWRDARDTNYEQYF	TGCAGCGTTCTCGGATGGAGGGATGCCCGGGACACTAACTACGAGCAGTACTTC